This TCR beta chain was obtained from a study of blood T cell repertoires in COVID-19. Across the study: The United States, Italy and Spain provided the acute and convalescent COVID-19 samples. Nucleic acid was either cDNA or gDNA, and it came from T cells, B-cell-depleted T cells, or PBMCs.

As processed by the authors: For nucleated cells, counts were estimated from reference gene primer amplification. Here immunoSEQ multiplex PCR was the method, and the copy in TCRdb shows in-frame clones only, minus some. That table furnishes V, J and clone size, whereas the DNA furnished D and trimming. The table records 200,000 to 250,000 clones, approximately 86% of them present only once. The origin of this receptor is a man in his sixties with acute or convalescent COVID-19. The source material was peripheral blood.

The CDR3 is CASSEGGPKLGHTIYF. CDR3 sequence (DNA): TGTGCCAGCAGTGAAGGGGGGCCTAAGCTGGGCCACACCATATATTTT. V usage is TRBV2 and J usage is TRBJ1-3, with a weak D call TRBD1 (6 bases). Per the germline V gene, CDR1 is SNHLY and CDR2 is FYNNEI. The CDR3 spans 16 residues. V was shortened by 1 base and J by 8 bases, with 18 bases between the two germline ends.